This TCR beta chain was obtained from a study of blood T cell repertoires in COVID-19. The wider study: Collection of acute and convalescent COVID-19 samples took place in the United States, Italy and Spain.

Trimming took off 3 bases at V and 4 bases at J, with 14 bases between the two ends. This CDR3 contains 15 residues. Germline V gene sequence: CDR1 ENHRY, CDR2 SYGVKD. Per the study methods: Reference gene primers were amplified, and this amplification served to estimate nucleated cell counts. Generated by immunoSEQ multiplex PCR, the TCRdb table keeps only in-frame clones and is missing some. V and J calls and clone size are as listed in that table; D and trimming were resolved from the DNA. The sample yields under 350,000 clones, around 89% seen once. The TCR originated in a man aged 40-49 years with acute or convalescent COVID-19. Sequenced material: peripheral blood. The chain couples TRBV10-3 to TRBJ2-3; possible D gene TRBD1, 6 bases. As DNA, the CDR3 is TGTGCCATCAGTGATAGGCAGGGGAACTCAGATACGCAGTATTTT. Translated: CAISDRQGNSDTQYF.